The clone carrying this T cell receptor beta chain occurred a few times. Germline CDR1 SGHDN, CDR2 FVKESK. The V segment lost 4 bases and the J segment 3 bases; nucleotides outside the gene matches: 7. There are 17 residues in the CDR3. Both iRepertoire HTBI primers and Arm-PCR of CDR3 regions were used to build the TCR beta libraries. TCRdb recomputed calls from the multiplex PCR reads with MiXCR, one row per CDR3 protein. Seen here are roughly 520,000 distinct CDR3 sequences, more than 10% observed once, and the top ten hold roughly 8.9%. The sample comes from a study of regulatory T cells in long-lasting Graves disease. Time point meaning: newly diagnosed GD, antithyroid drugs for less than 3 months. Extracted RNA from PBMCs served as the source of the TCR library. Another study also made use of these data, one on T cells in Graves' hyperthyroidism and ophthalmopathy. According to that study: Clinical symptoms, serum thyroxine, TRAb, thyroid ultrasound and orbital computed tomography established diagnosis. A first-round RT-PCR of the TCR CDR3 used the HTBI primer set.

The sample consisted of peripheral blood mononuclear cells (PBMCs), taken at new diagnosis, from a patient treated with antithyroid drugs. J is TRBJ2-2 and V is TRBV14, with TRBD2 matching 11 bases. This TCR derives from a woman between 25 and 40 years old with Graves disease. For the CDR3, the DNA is TGTGCCAGCAGCCGGAGACTAGCGGGAATCGACACCGGGGAGCTGTTTTTT. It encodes CASSRRLAGIDTGELFF.